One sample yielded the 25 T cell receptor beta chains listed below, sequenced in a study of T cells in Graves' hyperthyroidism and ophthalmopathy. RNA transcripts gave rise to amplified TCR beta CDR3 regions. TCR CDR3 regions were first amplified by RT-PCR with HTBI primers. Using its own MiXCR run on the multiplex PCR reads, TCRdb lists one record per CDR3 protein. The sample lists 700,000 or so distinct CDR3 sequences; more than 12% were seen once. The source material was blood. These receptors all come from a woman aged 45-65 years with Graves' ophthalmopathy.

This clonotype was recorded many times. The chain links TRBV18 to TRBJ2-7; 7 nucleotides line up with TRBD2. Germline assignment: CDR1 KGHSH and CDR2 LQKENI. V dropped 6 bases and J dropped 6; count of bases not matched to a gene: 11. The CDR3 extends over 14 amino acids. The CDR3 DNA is TGTGCCAGCTCCCAATCCCGGACTAGTTCCGAGCAGTACTTC. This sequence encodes CASSQSRTSSEQYF.

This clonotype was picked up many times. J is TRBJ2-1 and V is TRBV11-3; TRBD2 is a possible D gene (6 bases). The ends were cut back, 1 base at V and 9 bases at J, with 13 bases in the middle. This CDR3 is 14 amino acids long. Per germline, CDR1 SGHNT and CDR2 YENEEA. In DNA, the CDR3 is TGTGCCAGCAGCTTAGGGTCTAGCGCCCCTGAGCAGTTCTTC. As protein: CASSLGSSAPEQFF. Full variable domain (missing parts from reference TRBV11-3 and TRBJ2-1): EAGVVQSPRYKIIEKKQPVAFWCNPISGHNTLYWYLQNLGQGPELLIRYENEEAVDDSQLPKDRFSAERLKGVDSTLKIQPAELGDSAVYLCASSLGSSAPEQFFGPGTRLTVL.

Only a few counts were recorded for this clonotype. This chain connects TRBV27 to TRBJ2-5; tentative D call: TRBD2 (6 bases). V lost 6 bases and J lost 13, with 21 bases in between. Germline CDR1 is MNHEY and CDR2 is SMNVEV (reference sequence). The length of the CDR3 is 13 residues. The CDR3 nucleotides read TGTGCCAGCAGCCAAAGGGGTAGCGGCCCGTGGTACTTC. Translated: CASSQRGSGPWYF.

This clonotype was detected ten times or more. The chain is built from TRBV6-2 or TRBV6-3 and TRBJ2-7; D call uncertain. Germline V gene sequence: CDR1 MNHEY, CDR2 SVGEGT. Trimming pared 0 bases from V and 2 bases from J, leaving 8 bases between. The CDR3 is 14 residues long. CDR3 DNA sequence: TGTGCCAGCAGTTACTCGAACTCCGCCTACGAGCAGTACTTC. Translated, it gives CASSYSNSAYEQYF.

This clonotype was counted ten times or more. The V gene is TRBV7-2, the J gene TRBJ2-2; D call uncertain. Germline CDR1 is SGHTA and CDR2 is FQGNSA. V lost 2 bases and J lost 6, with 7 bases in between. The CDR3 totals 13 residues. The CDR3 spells CASSLRWSGELFF. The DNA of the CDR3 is TGTGCCAGCAGCTTAAGATGGTCCGGGGAGCTGTTTTTT.

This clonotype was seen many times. CDR3 nucleotides: TGTGCCAGCTCACCTACTAGCGCCCGAAGCTCCTACAATGAGCAGTTCTTC. This gives the protein CASSPTSARSSYNEQFF. The rearrangement links TRBV18 to TRBJ2-1; 7 bases line up with TRBD2. CDR1 and CDR2 (germline): KGHSH, LQKENI. The trim removed 3 bases at V and 0 bases at J, leaving 8 bases unmatched. The CDR3 is made up of 17 amino acids. Full variable domain (missing parts from reference TRBV18 and TRBJ2-1): NAGVMQNPRHLVRRRGQEARLRCSPMKGHSHVYWYRQLPEEGLKFMVYLQKENIIDESGMPKERFSAEFPKEGPSILRIQQVVRGDSAAYFCASSPTSARSSYNEQFFGPGTRLTVL.

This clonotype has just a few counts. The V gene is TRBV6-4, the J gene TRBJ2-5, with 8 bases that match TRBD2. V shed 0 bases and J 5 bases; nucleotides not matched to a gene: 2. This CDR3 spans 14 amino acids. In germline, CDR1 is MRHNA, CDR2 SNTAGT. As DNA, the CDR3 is TGTGCCAGCAGTGACTCAGCGGGAGCCGAGACCCAGTACTTC. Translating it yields CASSDSAGAETQYF.

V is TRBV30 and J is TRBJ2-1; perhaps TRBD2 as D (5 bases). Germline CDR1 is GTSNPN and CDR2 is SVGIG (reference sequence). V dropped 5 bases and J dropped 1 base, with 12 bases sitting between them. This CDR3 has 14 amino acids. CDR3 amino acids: CAWEAVLSYNEQFF. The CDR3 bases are TGTGCCTGGGAAGCGGTACTATCCTACAATGAGCAGTTCTTC.

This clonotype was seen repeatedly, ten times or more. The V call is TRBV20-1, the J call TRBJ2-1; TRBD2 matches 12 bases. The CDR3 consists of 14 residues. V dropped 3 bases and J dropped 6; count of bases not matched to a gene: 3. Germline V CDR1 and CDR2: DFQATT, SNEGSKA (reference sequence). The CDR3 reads CSASASGRANEQFF. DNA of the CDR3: TGCAGTGCTAGCGCTAGCGGGAGGGCCAATGAGCAGTTCTTC.

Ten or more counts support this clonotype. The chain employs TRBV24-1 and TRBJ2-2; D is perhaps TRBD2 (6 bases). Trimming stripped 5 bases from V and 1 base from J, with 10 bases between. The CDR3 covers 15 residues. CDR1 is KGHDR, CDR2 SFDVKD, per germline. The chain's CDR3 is CATSGEAKNTGELFF. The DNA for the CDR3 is TGTGCCACCAGTGGGGAGGCTAAGAACACCGGGGAGCTGTTTTTT.

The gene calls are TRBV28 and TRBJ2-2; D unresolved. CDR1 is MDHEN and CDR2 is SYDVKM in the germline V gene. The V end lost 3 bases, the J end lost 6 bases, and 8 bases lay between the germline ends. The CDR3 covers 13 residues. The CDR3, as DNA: TGTGCCAGCAGTTTCAGAAGCGCCGGGGAGCTGTTTTTT. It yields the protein CASSFRSAGELFF.

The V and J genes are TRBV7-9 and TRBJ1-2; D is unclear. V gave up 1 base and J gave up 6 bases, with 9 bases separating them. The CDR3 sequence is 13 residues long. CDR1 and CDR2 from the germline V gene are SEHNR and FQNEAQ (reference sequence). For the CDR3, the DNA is TGTGCCAGCAGCTTAGATATGAGGGATGGCTACACCTTC. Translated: CASSLDMRDGYTF.

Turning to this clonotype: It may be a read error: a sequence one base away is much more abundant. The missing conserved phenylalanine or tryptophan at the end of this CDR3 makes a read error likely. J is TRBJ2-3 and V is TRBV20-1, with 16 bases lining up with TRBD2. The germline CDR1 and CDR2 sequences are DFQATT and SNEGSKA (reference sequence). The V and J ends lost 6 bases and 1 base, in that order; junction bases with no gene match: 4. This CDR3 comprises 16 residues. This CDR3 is CSAIGTSGRGTDTQYL. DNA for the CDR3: TGCAGTGCCATAGGGACTAGCGGGAGGGGCACAGATACGCAGTATCTT.

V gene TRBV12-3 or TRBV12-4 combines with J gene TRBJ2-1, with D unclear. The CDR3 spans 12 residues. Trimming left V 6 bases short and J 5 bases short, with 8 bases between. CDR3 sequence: CASRANDNEQFF. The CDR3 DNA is TGTGCCAGCAGGGCTAACGACAATGAGCAGTTCTTC.

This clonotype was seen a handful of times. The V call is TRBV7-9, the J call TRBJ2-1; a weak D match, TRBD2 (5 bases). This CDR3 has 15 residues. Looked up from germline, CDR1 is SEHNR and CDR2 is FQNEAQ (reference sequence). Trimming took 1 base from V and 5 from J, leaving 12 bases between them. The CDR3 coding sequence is TGTGCCAGCAGCTTAGTAGAGGGTTATAACAATGAGCAGTTCTTC. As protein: CASSLVEGYNNEQFF.

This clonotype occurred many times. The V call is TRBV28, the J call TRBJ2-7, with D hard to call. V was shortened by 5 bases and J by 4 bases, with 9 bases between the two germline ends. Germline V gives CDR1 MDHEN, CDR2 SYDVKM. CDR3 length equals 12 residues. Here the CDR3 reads CASSNPGYEQYF. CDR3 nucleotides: TGTGCCAGCAGTAACCCCGGGTACGAGCAGTACTTC.

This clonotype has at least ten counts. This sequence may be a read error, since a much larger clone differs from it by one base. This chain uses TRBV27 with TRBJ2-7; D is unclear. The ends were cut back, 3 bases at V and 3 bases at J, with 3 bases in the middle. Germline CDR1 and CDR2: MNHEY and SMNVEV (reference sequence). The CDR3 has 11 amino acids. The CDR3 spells CASSFDYEQYF. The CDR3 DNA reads TGTGCCAGCAGTTTCGACTACGAGCAGTACTTC.

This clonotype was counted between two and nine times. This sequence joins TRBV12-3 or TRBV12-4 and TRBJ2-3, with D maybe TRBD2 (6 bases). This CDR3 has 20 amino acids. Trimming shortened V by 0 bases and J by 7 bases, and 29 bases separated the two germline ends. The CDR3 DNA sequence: TGTGCCAGCAGTTTAGCGCTATTAACGAGGCGGGAAGGATTGGGGTATACGCAGTATTTT. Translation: CASSLALLTRREGLGYTQYF.

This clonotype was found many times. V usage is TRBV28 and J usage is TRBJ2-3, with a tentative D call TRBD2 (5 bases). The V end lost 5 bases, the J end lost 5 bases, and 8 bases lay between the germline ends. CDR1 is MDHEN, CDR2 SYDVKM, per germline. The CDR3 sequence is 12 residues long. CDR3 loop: CASSTRIDTQYF. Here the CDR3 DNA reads TGTGCCAGCAGTACTAGGATAGATACGCAGTATTTT. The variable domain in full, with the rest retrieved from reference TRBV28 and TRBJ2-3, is DVKVTQSSRYLVKRTGEKVFLECVQDMDHENMFWYRQDPGLGLRLIYFSYDVKMKEKGDIPEGYSVSREKKERFSLILESASTNQTSMYLCASSTRIDTQYFGPGTRLTVL.

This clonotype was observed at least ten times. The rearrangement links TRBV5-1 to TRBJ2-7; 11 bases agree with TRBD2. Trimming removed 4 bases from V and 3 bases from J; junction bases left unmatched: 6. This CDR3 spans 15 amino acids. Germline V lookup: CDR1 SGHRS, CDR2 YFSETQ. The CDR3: CASSPRLAGFYEQYF. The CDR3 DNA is TGCGCCAGCAGCCCGAGACTAGCGGGATTCTACGAGCAGTACTTC.

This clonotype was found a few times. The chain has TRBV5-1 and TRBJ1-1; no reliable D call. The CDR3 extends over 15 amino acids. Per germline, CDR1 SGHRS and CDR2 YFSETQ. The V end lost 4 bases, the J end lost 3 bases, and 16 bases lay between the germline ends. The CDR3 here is CASSPFSGWDTEAFF. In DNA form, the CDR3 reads TGCGCCAGCAGCCCGTTCTCGGGGTGGGACACTGAAGCTTTCTTT.

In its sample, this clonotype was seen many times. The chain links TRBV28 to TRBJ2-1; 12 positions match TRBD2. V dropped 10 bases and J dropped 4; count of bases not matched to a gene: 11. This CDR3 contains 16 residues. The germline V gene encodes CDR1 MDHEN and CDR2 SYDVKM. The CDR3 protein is CAIQSTSGSNYNEQFF. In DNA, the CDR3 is TGTGCCATACAATCGACTAGCGGGAGTAATTACAATGAGCAGTTCTTC.

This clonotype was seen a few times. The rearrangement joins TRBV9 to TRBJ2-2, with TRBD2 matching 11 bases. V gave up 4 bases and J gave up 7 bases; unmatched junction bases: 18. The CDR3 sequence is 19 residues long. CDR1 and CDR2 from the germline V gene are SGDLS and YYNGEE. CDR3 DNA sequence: TGTGCCAGCAGCTCACCACTAGCGGGAGCCTTTCGGGGGGACGGGGAGCTGTTTTTT. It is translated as CASSSPLAGAFRGDGELFF.

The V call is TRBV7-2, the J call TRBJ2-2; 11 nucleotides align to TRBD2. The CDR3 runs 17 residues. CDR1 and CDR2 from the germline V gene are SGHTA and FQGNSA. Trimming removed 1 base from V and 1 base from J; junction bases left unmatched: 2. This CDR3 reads CASSLVGTSGNTGELFF. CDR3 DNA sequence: TGTGCCAGCAGCTTAGTCGGGACTAGCGGGAACACCGGGGAGCTGTTTTTT.

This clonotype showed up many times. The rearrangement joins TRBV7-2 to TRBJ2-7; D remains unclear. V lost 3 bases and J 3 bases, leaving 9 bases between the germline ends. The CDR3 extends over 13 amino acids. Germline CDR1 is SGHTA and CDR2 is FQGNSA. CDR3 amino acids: CASSFDSYYEQYF. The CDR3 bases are TGTGCCAGCAGCTTTGACTCGTACTACGAGCAGTACTTC.